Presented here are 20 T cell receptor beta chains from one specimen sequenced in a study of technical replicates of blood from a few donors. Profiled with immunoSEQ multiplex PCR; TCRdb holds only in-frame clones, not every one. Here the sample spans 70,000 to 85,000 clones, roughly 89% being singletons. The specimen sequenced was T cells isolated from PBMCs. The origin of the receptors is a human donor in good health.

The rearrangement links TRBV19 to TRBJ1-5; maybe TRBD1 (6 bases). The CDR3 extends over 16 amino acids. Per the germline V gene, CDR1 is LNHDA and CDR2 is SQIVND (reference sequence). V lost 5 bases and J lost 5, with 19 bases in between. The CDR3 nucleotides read TGTGCCAGTAGTGGGGTACGGCAGGGGCTAGATCAGCCCCAGCATTTT. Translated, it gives CASSGVRQGLDQPQHF.

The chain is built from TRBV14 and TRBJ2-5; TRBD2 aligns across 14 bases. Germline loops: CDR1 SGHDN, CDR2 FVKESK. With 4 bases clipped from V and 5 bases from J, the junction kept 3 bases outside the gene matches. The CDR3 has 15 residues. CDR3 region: CASSRGLAGVETQYF. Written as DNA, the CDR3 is TGTGCCAGCAGCCGGGGACTAGCGGGAGTCGAGACCCAGTACTTC. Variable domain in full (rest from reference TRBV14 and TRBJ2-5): EAGVTQFPSHSVIEKGQTVTLRCDPISGHDNLYWYRRVMGKEIKFLLHFVKESKQDESGMPNNRFLAERTGGTYSTLKVQPAELEDSGVYFCASSRGLAGVETQYFGPGTRLLVL.

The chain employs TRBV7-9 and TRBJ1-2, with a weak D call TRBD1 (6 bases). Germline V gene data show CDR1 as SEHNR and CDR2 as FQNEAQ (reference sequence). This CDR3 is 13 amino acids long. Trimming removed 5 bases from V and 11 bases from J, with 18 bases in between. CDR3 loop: CASSLAGARWYTF. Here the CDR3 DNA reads TGTGCCAGCAGCCTCGCAGGGGCCCGGTGGTACACCTTC.

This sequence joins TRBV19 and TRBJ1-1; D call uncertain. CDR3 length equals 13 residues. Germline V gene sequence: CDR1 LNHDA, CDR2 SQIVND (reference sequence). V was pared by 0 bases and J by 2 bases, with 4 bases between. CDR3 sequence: CASSIEANTEAFF. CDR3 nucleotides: TGTGCCAGTAGTATAGAAGCCAACACTGAAGCTTTCTTT.

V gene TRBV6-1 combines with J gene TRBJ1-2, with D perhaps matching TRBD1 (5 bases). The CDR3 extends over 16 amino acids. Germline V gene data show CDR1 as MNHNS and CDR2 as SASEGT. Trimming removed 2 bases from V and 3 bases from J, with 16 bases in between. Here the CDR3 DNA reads TGTGCCAGCAGTGAATTGGGTCAGGGTAAGGACTATGGCTACACCTTC. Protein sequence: CASSELGQGKDYGYTF.

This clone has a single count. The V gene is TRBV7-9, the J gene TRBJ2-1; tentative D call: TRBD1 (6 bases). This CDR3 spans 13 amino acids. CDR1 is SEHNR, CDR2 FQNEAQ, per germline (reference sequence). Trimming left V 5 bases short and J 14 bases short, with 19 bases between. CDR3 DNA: TGTGCCAGCAGCCCACCACAGGGAACGAGAAAGTTCTTC. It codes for CASSPPQGTRKFF.

The CDR3 bases are TGTGCCAGCAGCCCCAGCCAGGGGGCCTATCAAGAGACCCAGTACTTC. It is translated as CASSPSQGAYQETQYF. This chain links TRBV13 with TRBJ2-5, with 8 positions matching TRBD1. CDR1 and CDR2 (germline): PRHDT, FYEKMQ (reference sequence). The junction had 10 bases not matched to a gene; V was cut back by 5 bases and J by 2 bases. The CDR3 totals 16 residues.

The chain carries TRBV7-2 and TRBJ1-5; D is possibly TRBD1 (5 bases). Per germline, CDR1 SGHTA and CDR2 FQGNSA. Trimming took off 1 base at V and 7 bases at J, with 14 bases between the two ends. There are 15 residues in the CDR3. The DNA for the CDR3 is TGTGCCAGCAGCTTAGAGGGCAGGGTTCGACAGCCCCAGCATTTT. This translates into CASSLEGRVRQPQHF.

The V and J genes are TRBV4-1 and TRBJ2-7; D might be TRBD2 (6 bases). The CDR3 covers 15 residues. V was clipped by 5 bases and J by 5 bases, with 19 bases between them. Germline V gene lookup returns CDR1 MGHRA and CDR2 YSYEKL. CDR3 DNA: TGCGCCAGCAGCGAGAAACTGAATCCGGGGGACGAGCAGTACTTC. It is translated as CASSEKLNPGDEQYF.

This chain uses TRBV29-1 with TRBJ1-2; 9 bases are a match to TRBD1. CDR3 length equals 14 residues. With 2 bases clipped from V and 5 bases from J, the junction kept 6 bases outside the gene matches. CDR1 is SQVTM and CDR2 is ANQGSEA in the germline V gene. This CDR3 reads CSVEKNRGLYGYTF. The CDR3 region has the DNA TGCAGCGTTGAAAAGAACAGGGGGCTGTATGGCTACACCTTC.

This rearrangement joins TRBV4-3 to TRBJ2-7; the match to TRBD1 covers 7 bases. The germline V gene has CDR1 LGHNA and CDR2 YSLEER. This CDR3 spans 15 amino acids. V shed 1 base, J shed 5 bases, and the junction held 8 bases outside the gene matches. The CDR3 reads CASSQVGQGVHEQYF. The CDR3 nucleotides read TGCGCCAGCAGCCAAGTTGGGCAGGGGGTACACGAGCAGTACTTC.

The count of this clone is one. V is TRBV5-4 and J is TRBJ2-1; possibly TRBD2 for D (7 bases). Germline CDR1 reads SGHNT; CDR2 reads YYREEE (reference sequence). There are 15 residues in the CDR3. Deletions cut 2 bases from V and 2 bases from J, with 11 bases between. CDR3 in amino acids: CASSFGGGPYNEQFF. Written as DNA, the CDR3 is TGTGCCAGCAGCTTCGGCGGGGGCCCCTACAATGAGCAGTTCTTC.

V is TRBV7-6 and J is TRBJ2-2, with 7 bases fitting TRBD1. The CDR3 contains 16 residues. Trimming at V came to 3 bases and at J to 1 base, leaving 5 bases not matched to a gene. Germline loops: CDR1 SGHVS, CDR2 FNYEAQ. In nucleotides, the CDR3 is TGTGCCAGCAGCTTCTCCGGGACAGAGAACACCGGGGAGCTGTTTTTT. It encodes CASSFSGTENTGELFF. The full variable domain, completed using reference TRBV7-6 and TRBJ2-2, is GAGVSQSPRYKVTKRGQDVALRCDPISGHVSLYWYRQALGQGPEFLTYFNYEAQQDKSGLPNDRFSAERPEGSISTLTIQRTEQRDSAMYRCASSFSGTENTGELFFGEGSRLTVL.

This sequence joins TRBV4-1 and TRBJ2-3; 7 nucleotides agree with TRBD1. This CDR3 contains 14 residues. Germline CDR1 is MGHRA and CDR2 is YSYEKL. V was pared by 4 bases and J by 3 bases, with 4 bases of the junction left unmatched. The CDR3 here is CASSRRQGTDTQYF. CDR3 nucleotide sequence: TGCGCCAGCAGCCGGCGACAGGGAACAGATACGCAGTATTTT.

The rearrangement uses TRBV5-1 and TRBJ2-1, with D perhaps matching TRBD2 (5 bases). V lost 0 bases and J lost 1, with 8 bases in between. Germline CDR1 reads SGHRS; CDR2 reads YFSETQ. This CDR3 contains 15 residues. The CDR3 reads CASSLGGRSYNEQFF. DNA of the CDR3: TGCGCCAGCAGCTTGGGTGGGAGATCCTACAATGAGCAGTTCTTC.

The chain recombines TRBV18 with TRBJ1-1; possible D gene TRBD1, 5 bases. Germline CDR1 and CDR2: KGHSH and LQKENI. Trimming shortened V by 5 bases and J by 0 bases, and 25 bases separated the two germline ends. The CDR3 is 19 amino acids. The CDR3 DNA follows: TGTGCCAGCTCATCGAAATTGTTTGCAACAGGAGACATGAACACTGAAGCTTTCTTT. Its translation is CASSSKLFATGDMNTEAFF. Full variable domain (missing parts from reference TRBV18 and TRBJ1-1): NAGVMQNPRHLVRRRGQEARLRCSPMKGHSHVYWYRQLPEEGLKFMVYLQKENIIDESGMPKERFSAEFPKEGPSILRIQQVVRGDSAAYFCASSSKLFATGDMNTEAFFGQGTRLTVV.

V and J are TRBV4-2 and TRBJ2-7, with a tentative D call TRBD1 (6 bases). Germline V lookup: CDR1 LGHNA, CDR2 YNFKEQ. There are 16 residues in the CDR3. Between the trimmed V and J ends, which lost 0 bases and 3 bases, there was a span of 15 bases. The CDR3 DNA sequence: TGTGCCAGCAGCCAAGATATAGGGACATACAACTACGAGCAGTACTTC. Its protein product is CASSQDIGTYNYEQYF.

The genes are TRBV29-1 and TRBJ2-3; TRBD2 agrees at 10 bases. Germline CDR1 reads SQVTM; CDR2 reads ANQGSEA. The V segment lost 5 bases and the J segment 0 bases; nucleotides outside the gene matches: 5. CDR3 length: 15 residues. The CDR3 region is CSVPLTSGSTDTQYF. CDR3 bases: TGCAGCGTTCCCCTGACTAGCGGGAGCACAGATACGCAGTATTTT.

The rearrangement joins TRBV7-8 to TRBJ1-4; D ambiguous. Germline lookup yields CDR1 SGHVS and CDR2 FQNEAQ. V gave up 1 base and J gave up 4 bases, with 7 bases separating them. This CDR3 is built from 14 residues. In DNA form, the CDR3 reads TGTGCCAGCAGCTTAGAACTGATTAATGAAAAACTGTTTTTT. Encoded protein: CASSLELINEKLFF.

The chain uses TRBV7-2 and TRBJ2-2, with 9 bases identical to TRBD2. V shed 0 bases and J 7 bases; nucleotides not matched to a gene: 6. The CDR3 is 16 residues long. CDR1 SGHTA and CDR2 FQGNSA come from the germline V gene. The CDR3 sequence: CASSLALAGGNGELFF. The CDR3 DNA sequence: TGTGCCAGCAGCTTAGCGCTGGCGGGAGGGAACGGGGAGCTGTTTTTT.